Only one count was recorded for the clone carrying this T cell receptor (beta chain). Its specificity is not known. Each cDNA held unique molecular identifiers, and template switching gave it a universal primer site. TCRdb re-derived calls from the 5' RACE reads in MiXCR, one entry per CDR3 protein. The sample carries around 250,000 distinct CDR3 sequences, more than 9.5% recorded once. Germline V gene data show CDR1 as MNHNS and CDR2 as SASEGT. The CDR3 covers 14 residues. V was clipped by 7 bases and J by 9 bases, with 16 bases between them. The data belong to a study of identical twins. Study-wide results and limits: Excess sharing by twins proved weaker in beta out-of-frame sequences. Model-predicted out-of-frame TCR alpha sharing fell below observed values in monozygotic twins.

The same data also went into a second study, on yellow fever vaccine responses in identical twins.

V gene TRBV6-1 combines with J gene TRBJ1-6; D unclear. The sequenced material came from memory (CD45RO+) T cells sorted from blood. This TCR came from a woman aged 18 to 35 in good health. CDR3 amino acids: CASIGVLIFSPLHF. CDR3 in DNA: TGTGCCAGCATCGGGGTCCTAATTTTTTCACCCCTCCACTTT.